This entry lists 24 T cell receptor beta chains sequenced from one sample in a study of cytomegalovirus exposure and HLA in healthy donors. 60 Vbeta and 13 Jbeta primers were used in PCR. Some clones are missing from TCRdb's copy, which holds only in-frame ones; the method was immunoSEQ multiplex PCR. Of 110,000 or so clones in the sample, around 77% were seen once. Sequencing was performed on PBMCs. These receptors came from a man between 50 and 59 years old in good health and CMV-seropositive.

The chain joins TRBV2 to TRBJ2-6, with 9 positions matching TRBD1. The germline V gene encodes CDR1 SNHLY and CDR2 FYNNEI. This CDR3 comprises 18 residues. The V segment lost 5 bases and the J segment 0 bases; nucleotides outside the gene matches: 8. CDR3 amino acids: CASSRLGQGSSGANVLTF. The CDR3 bases are TGTGCCAGCAGTCGATTGGGACAGGGTAGCTCTGGGGCCAACGTCCTGACTTTC.

The chain links TRBV9 to TRBJ1-1; D might be TRBD1 (5 bases). The germline V gene has CDR1 SGDLS and CDR2 YYNGEE. Trimming took 4 bases from V and 7 from J, leaving 20 bases between them. CDR3 length: 15 amino acids. Here the CDR3 reads CASSPGGTRTGEAFF. In DNA form, the CDR3 reads TGTGCCAGCAGCCCCGGCGGGACTCGAACTGGTGAAGCTTTCTTT. The variable domain in full, completed from reference TRBV9 and TRBJ1-1, reads DSGVTQTPKHLITATGQRVTLRCSPRSGDLSVYWYQQSLDQGLQFLIQYYNGEERAKGNILERFSAQQFPDLHSELNLSSLELGDSALYFCASSPGGTRTGEAFFGQGTRLTVV.

This chain links TRBV10-3 with TRBJ2-1, with TRBD2 matching over 13 bases. Per the germline V gene, CDR1 is ENHRY and CDR2 is SYGVKD. The CDR3 has 16 residues. V dropped 0 bases and J dropped 9; count of bases not matched to a gene: 5. CDR3 loop: CAISESGTSGMVEQFF. DNA for the CDR3: TGTGCCATCAGTGAGTCCGGGACTAGCGGGATGGTTGAGCAGTTCTTC.

This chain joins TRBV23-1 and TRBJ2-4, with D tentatively TRBD1 (5 bases). TRBV23-1 is noted as an ORF with a role that remains uncertain. The CDR3 runs to 16 residues. Trimming stripped 0 bases from V and 0 bases from J, with 9 bases between. Written as DNA, the CDR3 is TGCGCCAGCAGTCAATCAGGGGTAATAGCCAAAAACATTCAGTACTTC. This sequence encodes CASSQSGVIAKNIQYF.

The chain joins TRBV7-6 to TRBJ1-1; D is undetermined. There are 13 residues in the CDR3. Germline V gene sequence: CDR1 SGHVS, CDR2 FNYEAQ. V was cut by 4 bases and J by 1 base, with 7 bases left in between. The CDR3 region is CASSSQENTEAFF. The CDR3 nucleotides are TGTGCCAGCAGCTCCCAGGAGAACACTGAAGCTTTCTTT.

This clone appeared a single time. The chain carries TRBV2 and TRBJ2-6; 10 bases are a match to TRBD1. Germline trimming cut 0 bases from V and 1 base from J; bases unmatched to any gene: 9. The CDR3 covers 20 residues. Germline CDR1 SNHLY, CDR2 FYNNEI. This CDR3 reads CASSEAGTGVHFSGANVLTF. The CDR3 DNA is TGTGCCAGCAGTGAAGCAGGGACAGGGGTCCATTTTTCTGGGGCCAACGTCCTGACTTTC.

The CDR3 DNA reads TGTGCCTGGAGGTACAGTGGCGGCTACACCTTC. Translating it yields CAWRYSGGYTF. The rearrangement uses TRBV30 and TRBJ1-2, with no clear D. CDR3 length: 11 amino acids. CDR1 and CDR2 (germline): GTSNPN, SVGIG (reference sequence). Trimming cost V 3 bases and J 8 bases, with 10 bases left between them.

The gene calls are TRBV9 and TRBJ2-2; possible D gene TRBD1, 6 bases. The germline CDR1 and CDR2 sequences are SGDLS and YYNGEE. The length of the CDR3 is 16 residues. V was shortened by 0 bases and J by 2 bases, with 11 bases between the two germline ends. This CDR3 reads CASSVVAGTNTGELFF. The CDR3 DNA sequence: TGTGCCAGCAGCGTAGTCGCCGGGACAAACACCGGGGAGCTGTTTTTT.

The chain uses TRBV7-3 and TRBJ1-1, with unresolved D. The germline gives CDR1 SGHTA, CDR2 FQGTGA. Trimming pared 2 bases from V and 0 bases from J, leaving 4 bases between. There are 13 residues in the CDR3. The CDR3 DNA follows: TGTGCCAGCAGCTTAGCTATGAACACTGAAGCTTTCTTT. It yields the protein CASSLAMNTEAFF.

This clone was found a few times. The sample has other DNA sequences that encode this CDR3 too. The genes are TRBV5-6 and TRBJ2-7; D gene uncertain. This CDR3 has 10 residues. Germline V gene lookup returns CDR1 SGHDT and CDR2 YYEEEE. Trimming took off 8 bases at V and 6 bases at J, with 9 bases between the two ends. The chain's CDR3 is CARPVREQYF. CDR3 in DNA: TGTGCCAGGCCCGTGCGCGAGCAGTACTTC.

This clone was detected a few times. The chain uses TRBV27 and TRBJ2-5, with D maybe TRBD2 (5 bases). This CDR3 has 15 amino acids. V was shortened by 6 bases and J by 2 bases, with 16 bases between the two germline ends. Germline V lookup: CDR1 MNHEY, CDR2 SMNVEV (reference sequence). CDR3 DNA: TGTGCCAGCAGCCCCTGGATTTCGGGGCAAGAGACCCAGTACTTC. Translating it yields CASSPWISGQETQYF.

This chain joins TRBV5-1 and TRBJ2-3; 9 bases fit TRBD2. V shed 0 bases and J 2 bases; nucleotides not matched to a gene: 10. Germline V gives CDR1 SGHRS, CDR2 YFSETQ. The CDR3 has 18 residues. CDR3 DNA sequence: TGCGCCAGCAGCTTGGTGGGGGCGGCTAGCGGGGACACAGATACGCAGTATTTT. Its protein product is CASSLVGAASGDTDTQYF.

The chain joins TRBV28 to TRBJ1-2; tentatively, D is TRBD1 (5 bases). Looked up from germline, CDR1 is MDHEN and CDR2 is SYDVKM. V lost 5 bases, J lost 10 bases, and 17 bases lay in between. This CDR3 comprises 13 residues. The CDR3 reads CASSPLDRQLYTF. As DNA, the CDR3 is TGTGCCAGCAGTCCTCTCGATCGACAGCTCTACACCTTC.

In regard to this clone: The junction shows a germline mismatch at one end, possibly a read error. The chain recombines TRBV5-1 with TRBJ2-1, with D possibly being TRBD2 (7 bases). The germline V gene encodes CDR1 SGHRS and CDR2 YFSETQ. The CDR3 has 15 amino acids. CDR3 amino acids: CASTLGGGGYNEQFF. The CDR3 DNA reads TGCGCCAGCACCTTGGGAGGGGGAGGGTACAATGAGCAGTTCTTC.

CDR3 protein: CASSVQTGGPGANVLTF. The CDR3 DNA sequence: TGTGCCAGCAGCGTACAGACAGGGGGCCCTGGGGCCAACGTCCTGACTTTC. The rearrangement links TRBV7-9 to TRBJ2-6, with 10 nucleotides matching TRBD1. The CDR3 extends over 17 amino acids. Germline lookup yields CDR1 SEHNR and CDR2 FQNEAQ (reference sequence). Trimming took 5 bases from V and 2 from J; bases not matched to a gene: 6.

The rearrangement links TRBV6-4 to TRBJ2-1; 11 bases align to TRBD2. Germline CDR1 and CDR2: MRHNA and SNTAGT. This CDR3 region has 15 residues. V lost 6 bases to trimming and J lost 7 bases; unmatched junction nucleotides: 8. The CDR3 nucleotides are TGTGCCAGCAGAGAACTAGCGGGAGCGGCAAATGAGCAGTTCTTC. Translated, it gives CASRELAGAANEQFF.

The chain carries TRBV10-3 and TRBJ2-6; tentatively, D is TRBD2 (7 bases). Germline V lookup: CDR1 ENHRY, CDR2 SYGVKD. V was cut by 4 bases and J by 2 bases, with 12 bases left in between. The CDR3 sequence is 16 residues long. Here the CDR3 DNA reads TGTGCCATCAGTGGGCGGGGGCTTACTGGGGCCAACGTCCTGACTTTC. Encoded protein: CAISGRGLTGANVLTF.

This clone showed up just once. The gene calls are TRBV11-2 and TRBJ2-1; a weak D match, TRBD2 (5 bases). The V gene lost 5 bases and the J gene lost 0 bases, with 11 bases spanning the gap. CDR3 length: 15 residues. Germline CDR1 and CDR2: SGHAT and FQNNGV. CDR3 residues: CASSASGSSYNEQFF. In nucleotides, the CDR3 is TGTGCCAGCAGCGCAAGCGGCAGCTCCTACAATGAGCAGTTCTTC.

This clone has a handful of counts. The same CDR3 is also encoded by other DNA sequences in this sample. The gene calls are TRBV5-1 and TRBJ2-1, with 10 bases that match TRBD2. This CDR3 is built from 16 residues. Germline lookup yields CDR1 SGHRS and CDR2 YFSETQ. Losses at the gene ends were 0 bases for V and 2 bases for J; bases not matched to a gene: 2. The CDR3 reads CASSLAAGGPYNEQFF. The CDR3 bases are TGCGCCAGCAGCTTGGCAGCGGGGGGGCCCTACAATGAGCAGTTCTTC.

This chain joins TRBV30 and TRBJ2-7; D is ambiguous. Looked up from germline, CDR1 is GTSNPN and CDR2 is SVGIG (reference sequence). Trimming took off 3 bases at V and 5 bases at J, with 8 bases between the two ends. The CDR3 sequence is 11 residues long. The CDR3 sequence is CAWSFLHEQYF. The CDR3 DNA is TGTGCCTGGAGCTTCCTCCACGAGCAGTACTTC.

This clone appeared once. V gene TRBV19 combines with J gene TRBJ1-2; D unresolved. From germline, CDR1 is LNHDA and CDR2 SQIVND (reference sequence). The CDR3 is 15 residues long. V lost 3 bases, J lost 2 bases, and 13 bases lay in between. Here the CDR3 DNA reads TGTGCCAGTAGTATTACCGGCAGCGCGAACTATGGCTACACCTTC. Protein product: CASSITGSANYGYTF.

This chain uses TRBV19 with TRBJ1-1; D is perhaps TRBD1 (5 bases). Germline values: CDR1 LNHDA, CDR2 SQIVND (reference sequence). Trimming pared 5 bases from V and 1 base from J, leaving 14 bases between. The CDR3 is 15 residues long. The CDR3 DNA is TGTGCCAGTAGTGTCAGTGACAGACAGAACACTGAAGCTTTCTTT. Its protein product is CASSVSDRQNTEAFF.

V is TRBV5-6 and J is TRBJ2-1; D is uncertain. CDR1 SGHDT and CDR2 YYEEEE come from the germline V gene. V shed 1 base and J shed 0 bases, with 8 bases lying between them. The CDR3 is 15 amino acids. CDR3 residues: CASSLYASSYNEQFF. In DNA, the CDR3 is TGTGCCAGCAGCTTGTATGCGAGCTCCTACAATGAGCAGTTCTTC.

The chain employs TRBV10-2 and TRBJ2-1, with D maybe TRBD2 (5 bases). V lost 0 bases and J 4 bases, leaving 13 bases between the germline ends. Germline lookup yields CDR1 WSHSY and CDR2 SAAADI. This CDR3 has 16 amino acids. For the CDR3, the DNA is TGCGCCAGCAGTGAGTCGGCTAGCCTCCCTTACAATGAGCAGTTCTTC. Its translation is CASSESASLPYNEQFF.